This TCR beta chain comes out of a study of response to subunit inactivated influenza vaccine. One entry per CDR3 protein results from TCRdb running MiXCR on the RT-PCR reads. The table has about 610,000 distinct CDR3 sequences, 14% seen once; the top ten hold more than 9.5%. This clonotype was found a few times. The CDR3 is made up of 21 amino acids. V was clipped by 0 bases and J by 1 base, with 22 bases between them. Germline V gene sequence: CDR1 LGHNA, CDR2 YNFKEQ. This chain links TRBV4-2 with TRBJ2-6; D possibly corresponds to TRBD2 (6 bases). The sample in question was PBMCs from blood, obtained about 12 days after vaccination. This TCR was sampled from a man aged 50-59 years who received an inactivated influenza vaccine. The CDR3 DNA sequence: TGTGCCAGCAGCCAAGATTTCGTCGCGGGGCCCTTGGGATCTGGGGCCAACGTCCTGACTTTC. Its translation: CASSQDFVAGPLGSGANVLTF.